Listed here is a single T cell receptor (beta chain). Its antigen is undetermined. Presence of unique molecular identifiers characterized the TCR beta cDNA libraries. When roughly 0.9 to 10 million T cells were used, they gave a few hundred thousand cDNA molecules. One entry per CDR3 protein, called by TCRdb with MiXCR from the PCR reads. The repertoire holds approximately 630,000 distinct CDR3 sequences, with more than 50% as singletons. This sample is drawn from a study of post-analysis software for immune sequencing data. Study-wide context: Courses of disease covered relapsing-remitting, secondary progressive and progressive-relapsing multiple sclerosis.

Findings of the study overall: Patients showed TRBV5-6, TRBV5-1 and TRBV20-1 among about five TRBV segments more frequent than in controls.

The CDR3 extends over 15 amino acids. After removal of 5 bases from V and 7 bases from J, the junction contained 9 bases not matched to a gene. Germline V CDR1 and CDR2: SGHAT, FQNNGV. The sample consisted of blood. This receptor was identified in a girl aged 2-15 years with multiple sclerosis. V usage is TRBV11-2 and J usage is TRBJ2-1; TRBD2 aligns across 9 bases. CDR3 nucleotide sequence: TGTGCCAGCAGCCCACCAGCGGGGGGATTTAATGAGCAGTTCTTC. This translates into CASSPPAGGFNEQFF.